Described below is a single TCR beta chain sequence and its context. These data belong to a study of T-cell reconstitution after alpha-beta-depleted transplantation in children. CDR3 length equals 15 residues. Trimming took 0 bases from V and 0 from J; bases not matched to a gene: 5. Germline values: CDR1 SQVTM, CDR2 ANQGSEA. Using unique molecular identifiers, the investigators prepared the TCRbeta library. MiXCR was run by TCRdb on the PCR reads, yielding one entry per CDR3 protein. The sample includes roughly 100,000 distinct CDR3 sequences, 7% to 10% seen only once; the top ten take 5.5% to 7%. The rearrangement links TRBV29-1 to TRBJ2-7; 7 positions match TRBD1. This clonotype originated in a human donor who donated a stem cell graft to a child with congenital amegakaryocytic thrombocytopenia. Material: PBMCs from the stem cell graft donor, obtained from the stem cell graft. As DNA, the CDR3 is TGCAGCGTTGAAGAAGGACAGGCGAACTCCTACGAGCAGTACTTC. Its protein is CSVEEGQANSYEQYF.